These 30 T cell receptor beta chains came from one sample sequenced in a study of Graves' ophthalmopathy and Graves' hyperthyroidism. Researchers took RNA transcripts and amplified TCR beta CDR3 regions from them. An opening RT-PCR round employed HTBI primers and preceded a second-round multiplex PCR. TCRdb fed the multiplex PCR reads into MiXCR, producing one record per CDR3 protein. This table holds around 600,000 distinct CDR3 sequences, 35% to 50% found once. The sequenced sample consisted of peripheral blood. The receptors shown here come from an adult man with Graves' ophthalmopathy.

The V gene is TRBV4-2, the J gene TRBJ2-2; 7 nucleotides line up with TRBD1. Germline-derived CDR1 and CDR2 are LGHNA and YNFKEQ. Losses at the gene ends were 3 bases for V and 4 bases for J; bases not matched to a gene: 8. The CDR3 runs to 16 residues. The CDR3 nucleotides read TGTGCCAGCAGCCAGGCGACAGGGATGAGCACCGGGGAGCTGTTTTTT. Translation: CASSQATGMSTGELFF.

This clonotype was seen ten or more times. The chain employs TRBV7-3 and TRBJ2-5, with D possibly being TRBD2 (5 bases). CDR3 length: 13 residues. Trimming removed 6 bases at V and 7 bases at J, with 15 bases between. Per the germline V gene, CDR1 is SGHTA and CDR2 is FQGTGA. The CDR3 sequence is CASSPGGGWTQYF. DNA of the CDR3: TGTGCCAGCAGTCCAGGTGGAGGTTGGACCCAGTACTTC.

The chain employs TRBV6-2 or TRBV6-3 and TRBJ1-1; the match to TRBD1 covers 8 bases. This CDR3 is 14 amino acids long. Germline lookup yields CDR1 MNHEY and CDR2 SVGEGT. With 2 bases clipped from V and 8 bases from J, the junction kept 7 bases outside the gene matches. Written as DNA, the CDR3 is TGTGCCAGCAGTTACGGATCAGGGGGCATGGAAGCTTTCTTT. Translation: CASSYGSGGMEAFF.

Remarks on this clonotype: Given a much more abundant clone one base away, this may be a read error. This CDR3 reads CASIPDRPFLGYEQYF. CDR3 nucleotides: TGTGCCAGCATCCCGGACCGACCATTCTTGGGTTACGAGCAGTACTTC. This chain connects TRBV25-1 to TRBJ2-7, with D hard to call. This CDR3 has 16 residues. Germline V CDR1 and CDR2: MGHDK, SYGVNS. The V end lost 7 bases, the J end lost 4 bases, and 23 bases lay between the germline ends.

The V gene is TRBV6-6, the J gene TRBJ2-7; 11 bases map to TRBD2. Germline V gene sequence: CDR1 MNHNY, CDR2 SVGAGI (reference sequence). This CDR3 spans 14 amino acids. J gave up 6 bases and V 6 bases, and 7 bases lay outside the gene matches. The CDR3 protein is CASSRTSGFSEQYF. As DNA, the CDR3 is TGTGCCAGCAGCCGGACTAGCGGGTTCAGCGAGCAGTACTTC.

The chain employs TRBV12-5 and TRBJ1-2; no firm D call. This CDR3 is 10 amino acids long. Trimming removed 3 bases at V and 7 bases at J, with 3 bases between. In germline, CDR1 is LGHNT, CDR2 FRNRAP. As DNA, the CDR3 is TGTGCTAGTGGTTTCAGTGGCTACACCTTC. Its protein product is CASGFSGYTF.

Turning to this clonotype: The junction departs from the called germline gene at one end, perhaps through a read error. The V and J genes are TRBV10-3 and TRBJ1-3; no clear D gene. The germline V gene encodes CDR1 ENHRY and CDR2 SYGVKD. CDR3 size: 16 residues. The chain's CDR3 is CASSYSPGGGGNTIYF. In nucleotides, the CDR3 is TGTGCCAGCAGTTACTCCCCCGGTGGAGGAGGAAACACCATATATTTT.

Turning to this clonotype: The germline gene is not matched at one end of the junction; a read error may be the cause. This sequence joins TRBV9 and TRBJ1-5; 9 nucleotides line up with TRBD1. The CDR3 totals 15 residues. Germline values: CDR1 SGDLS, CDR2 YYNGEE. As DNA, the CDR3 is TGTGCCCGCAGCCACAGGACAGGGGGCAATCAGCCCCAGCATTTT. Protein product: CARSHRTGGNQPQHF.

This clonotype has ten or more counts. The J gene is TRBJ2-7, the V gene TRBV7-9, with 8 bases aligning to TRBD1. Trimming cost V 5 bases and J 4 bases; bases outside gene matches: 13. The CDR3 is made up of 16 amino acids. CDR1 SEHNR and CDR2 FQNEAQ come from the germline V gene (reference sequence). In DNA form, the CDR3 reads TGTGCCAGCAGCACCACCGGGACAGGTTATGGTTACGAGCAGTACTTC. Protein sequence: CASSTTGTGYGYEQYF.

Remarks on this clonotype: The junction does not match germline at one end; this may be a read error. The chain joins TRBV5-1 to TRBJ2-1; the match to TRBD2 covers 9 bases. Germline V gives CDR1 SGHRS, CDR2 YFSETQ. The CDR3 is 15 amino acids. For the CDR3, the DNA is TGTGCCAGCAGCTTGACTAGCGGCTCCAACAATGAGCAGTTCTTC. Translating it yields CASSLTSGSNNEQFF.

The chain uses TRBV9 and TRBJ1-5, with a tentative D call TRBD1 (5 bases). This CDR3 contains 14 residues. From germline, CDR1 is SGDLS and CDR2 YYNGEE. The V end lost 0 bases, the J end lost 14 bases, and 18 bases lay between the germline ends. CDR3 in amino acids: CASSVGGTEDYEHF. DNA for the CDR3: TGTGCCAGCAGCGTAGGCGGGACTGAAGATTACGAGCATTTT.

The CDR3 coding sequence is TGTGCCACAAGGGGCTCCTATAATTCACCCCTCCACTTT. It codes for CATRGSYNSPLHF. V and J are TRBV7-9 and TRBJ1-6, with D tentatively TRBD1 (5 bases). The CDR3 is made up of 13 amino acids. Trimming removed 10 bases from V and 0 bases from J, with 7 bases in between. Germline CDR1 SEHNR, CDR2 FQNEAQ (reference sequence).

The chain recombines TRBV29-1 with TRBJ2-5; 8 bases match TRBD1. From germline, CDR1 is SQVTM and CDR2 ANQGSEA. V trimming: 5 bases; J trimming: 4 bases; junction bases outside the gene matches: 3. The CDR3 length is 12 residues. CDR3 sequence (DNA): TGCAGCGTTCGGACAGGGCTAGAGACCCAGTACTTC. Translation gives CSVRTGLETQYF. Based on the CDR3 plus reference TRBV29-1 and TRBJ2-5, the full variable domain is SAVISQKPSRDICQRGTSLTIQCQVDSQVTMMFWYRQQPGQSLTLIATANQGSEATYESGFVIDKFPISRPNLTFSTLTVSNMSPEDSSIYLCSVRTGLETQYFGPGTRLLVL.

The rearrangement uses TRBV9 and TRBJ1-1, with TRBD1 matching over 9 bases. J gave up 9 bases and V 0 bases, and 9 bases lay outside the gene matches. This CDR3 is 15 amino acids long. CDR1 and CDR2 from the germline V gene are SGDLS and YYNGEE. As DNA, the CDR3 is TGTGCCAGCAGCGTAGATCTGGGACAGGGTGGGAAAGCTTTCTTT. It yields the protein CASSVDLGQGGKAFF. Supplemented by reference TRBV9 and TRBJ1-1, the full variable domain reads DSGVTQTPKHLITATGQRVTLRCSPRSGDLSVYWYQQSLDQGLQFLIQYYNGEERAKGNILERFSAQQFPDLHSELNLSSLELGDSALYFCASSVDLGQGGKAFFGQGTRLTVV.

Remarks on this clonotype: A much larger clone differs from this one at a single base, so this may be a read error. V and J are TRBV20-1 and TRBJ2-5; D unclear. The CDR3 sequence is 12 residues long. Germline assignment: CDR1 DFQATT and CDR2 SNEGSKA (reference sequence). The CDR3 reads CSARGQREIQYF. DNA of the CDR3: TGCAGTGCTAGGGGCCAGAGAGAGATCCAGTACTTC.

In its sample, this clonotype was seen many times. The chain carries TRBV19 and TRBJ1-2, with D possibly TRBD1 on 5 matching bases. Germline CDR1 and CDR2: LNHDA and SQIVND (reference sequence). Trimming pared 6 bases from V and 6 bases from J, leaving 23 bases between. This CDR3 region has 16 residues. This CDR3 is CASSSGQRYLTDGYTF. The CDR3 nucleotides are TGTGCCAGTAGCAGCGGACAACGCTATTTGACTGATGGCTACACCTTC.

This clonotype was observed at least ten times. The J gene is TRBJ1-2, the V gene TRBV7-9, with D tentatively TRBD1 (5 bases). With 6 bases removed from V and 4 bases from J, the gap between germline ends came to 18 bases. Looked up from germline, CDR1 is SEHNR and CDR2 is FQNEAQ (reference sequence). This CDR3 is 15 amino acids long. The CDR3 DNA reads as TGTGCCAGCAGTTTTGACAGTAGAGCATTCTATGGCTACACCTTC. It yields the protein CASSFDSRAFYGYTF.

This clonotype was picked up many times. V and J are TRBV20-1 and TRBJ1-1; the D is unclear. The CDR3 runs 11 residues. V was cut by 5 bases and J by 4 bases, with 8 bases left in between. Germline loops: CDR1 DFQATT, CDR2 SNEGSKA (reference sequence). CDR3 sequence (DNA): TGCAGTGCTCCATTAGGCACTGAAGCTTTCTTT. Its protein is CSAPLGTEAFF.

The V call is TRBV7-3, the J call TRBJ2-5; 8 bases line up with TRBD2. After removal of 2 bases from V and 1 base from J, the junction contained 3 bases not matched to a gene. The CDR3 length is 15 residues. The germline V gene encodes CDR1 SGHTA and CDR2 FQGTGA. The CDR3 bases are TGTGCCAGCAGCTTACGGGAGGGGACCCAAGAGACCCAGTACTTC. Translated: CASSLREGTQETQYF. The full variable domain, in which reference TRBV7-3 and TRBJ2-5 provide the parts outside the CDR3, is GAGVSQTPSNKVTEKGKYVELRCDPISGHTALYWYRQSLGQGPEFLIYFQGTGAADDSGLPNDRFFAVRPEGSVSTLKIQRTERGDSAVYLCASSLREGTQETQYFGPGTRLLVL.

There are many counts of this clonotype. The chain has TRBV10-3 and TRBJ2-5; TRBD2 matches at 8 bases. Per germline, CDR1 ENHRY and CDR2 SYGVKD. The CDR3 is 14 residues long. The junction had 11 bases not matched to a gene; V was cut back by 10 bases and J by 4 bases. The chain's CDR3 is CASSPGTRGETQYF. The DNA of the CDR3 is TGTGCCAGTTCCCCCGGGACTAGAGGAGAGACCCAGTACTTC.

This chain connects TRBV24-1 to TRBJ2-7, with D possibly called TRBD1 or TRBD2 (5 bases each). This CDR3 region has 12 residues. Germline V lookup: CDR1 KGHDR, CDR2 SFDVKD. CDR3 DNA: TGTGCTCGCCGGGACGGCTCCCCCGAGCAGTACTTC. Amino acid sequence: CARRDGSPEQYF.

CDR3 amino acids: CASSVGQDGETQYF. In DNA form, the CDR3 reads TGTGCCAGCAGCGTGGGACAGGATGGGGAGACCCAGTACTTC. This chain joins TRBV10-3 and TRBJ2-5, with 8 positions matching TRBD1. Germline CDR1 reads ENHRY; CDR2 reads SYGVKD. J gave up 5 bases and V 10 bases, and 12 bases lay outside the gene matches. The CDR3 is 14 residues long.

This chain links TRBV7-3 with TRBJ1-1, with a tentative D call TRBD1 (5 bases). Germline CDR1 SGHTA, CDR2 FQGTGA. V lost 1 base to trimming and J lost 3 bases, with 9 bases between them. CDR3 size: 14 residues. The CDR3 region is CASSLSGGDTEAFF. The DNA for the CDR3 is TGTGCCAGCAGCTTAAGCGGGGGGGACACTGAAGCTTTCTTT.

This clonotype was seen at least ten times. This chain joins TRBV7-9 and TRBJ2-5; the D gene could be TRBD1 or TRBD2 (5 bases each). The V end lost 4 bases, the J end lost 5 bases, and 17 bases lay between the germline ends. This CDR3 is built from 15 residues. CDR1 is SEHNR, CDR2 FQNEAQ, per germline (reference sequence). Here the CDR3 DNA reads TGTGCCAGCAGCTCGGGGCAGGGTTTTGAGGAGACCCAGTACTTC. This codes for CASSSGQGFEETQYF.

At least ten counts were recorded for this clonotype. V gene TRBV24-1 combines with J gene TRBJ2-2; the match to TRBD1 covers 10 bases. V lost 2 bases, J lost 3 bases, and 2 bases stayed unmatched. In germline, CDR1 is KGHDR, CDR2 SFDVKD. The CDR3 is made up of 16 amino acids. Here the CDR3 reads CATSDSGTGDTGELFF. The CDR3 coding sequence is TGTGCCACCAGTGATTCCGGGACAGGGGACACCGGGGAGCTGTTTTTT.

At least ten counts were recorded for this clonotype. The CDR3 DNA follows: TGTGCCACCCAGGGACAGAAGCTAGAGTTAGGAGAGACCCAGTACTTC. Its protein is CATQGQKLELGETQYF. The chain links TRBV10-3 to TRBJ2-5, with 7 bases aligning to TRBD1. CDR3 length: 16 amino acids. In germline, CDR1 is ENHRY, CDR2 SYGVKD. J gave up 4 bases and V 10 bases, and 18 bases lay outside the gene matches.

This clonotype was picked up a small number of times. The chain is built from TRBV6-6 and TRBJ1-3; D not resolved. The CDR3 loop spans 15 amino acids. Germline values: CDR1 MNHNY, CDR2 SVGAGI (reference sequence). The V gene lost 2 bases and the J gene lost 0 bases, with 8 bases spanning the gap. The CDR3 here is CASSYRTASGNTIYF. The CDR3 bases are TGTGCCAGCAGTTACCGTACAGCCTCTGGAAACACCATATATTTT.

Ten or more counts support this clonotype. The rearrangement joins TRBV12-3 or TRBV12-4 to TRBJ1-1, with D tentatively TRBD1 (6 bases). With 6 bases removed from V and 3 bases from J, the gap between germline ends came to 11 bases. The CDR3 totals 13 residues. The CDR3 protein is CASSDRSYTEAFF. The CDR3, as DNA: TGTGCCAGCAGCGACAGGAGTTACACTGAAGCTTTCTTT.

The gene calls are TRBV2 and TRBJ2-7; D ambiguous. Germline V gives CDR1 SNHLY, CDR2 FYNNEI. The CDR3 spans 14 residues. Trimming cost V 3 bases and J 3 bases, with 12 bases left between them. The CDR3 nucleotides read TGTGCCAGCAGTGAGGCCTTGAGATACTACGAGCAGTACTTC. This translates into CASSEALRYYEQYF.

Concerning this clonotype itself: At one end, the junction sequence differs from germline, possibly due to a read error. The chain employs TRBV10-2 and TRBJ2-7; 9 bases line up with TRBD1. This CDR3 is built from 15 residues. Germline V CDR1 and CDR2: WSHSY, SAAADI. CDR3 sequence reads: CASSYLGTGPYEQYF. CDR3 coding DNA: TGTGCCAGCAGTTACTTAGGGACAGGGCCCTACGAGCAGTACTTC.